The clone carrying this T cell receptor (beta chain) was seen only a few times. The protocol was immunoSEQ multiplex PCR, while the TCRdb copy is restricted to in-frame clones and leaves out a portion. The sample holds about 380,000 clones, 85% to 95% seen once. These data originate in a study of shared T cell receptors in the human thymus. Sequencing was done on a sample of thymocytes. This TCR derives from a human donor.

This chain's CDR3 is CASSKGGTGGQPQHF. The CDR3 region has the DNA TGTGCCAGCAGCAAAGGGGGGACAGGGGGCCAGCCCCAGCATTTT. The V gene is TRBV21-1, the J gene TRBJ1-5; the table gives TRBD1 as D, unverified against the DNA. TRBV21-1 is a pseudogene locus. The CDR3 contains 15 residues.